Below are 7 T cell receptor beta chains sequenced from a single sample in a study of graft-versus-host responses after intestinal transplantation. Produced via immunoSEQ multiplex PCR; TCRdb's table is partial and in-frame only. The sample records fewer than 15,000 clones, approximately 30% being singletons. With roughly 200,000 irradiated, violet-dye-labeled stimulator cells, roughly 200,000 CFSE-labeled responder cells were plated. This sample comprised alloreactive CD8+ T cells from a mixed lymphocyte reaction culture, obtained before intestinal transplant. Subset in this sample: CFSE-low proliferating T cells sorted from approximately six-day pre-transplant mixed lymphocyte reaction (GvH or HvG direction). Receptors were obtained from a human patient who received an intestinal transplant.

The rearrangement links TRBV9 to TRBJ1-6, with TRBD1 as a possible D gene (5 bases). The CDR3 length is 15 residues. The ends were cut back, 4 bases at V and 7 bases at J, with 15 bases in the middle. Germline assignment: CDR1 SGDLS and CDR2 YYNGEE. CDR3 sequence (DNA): TGTGCCAGCAGCCCAGAGGAGGGGTTAAATTCACCCCTCCACTTT. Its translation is CASSPEEGLNSPLHF.

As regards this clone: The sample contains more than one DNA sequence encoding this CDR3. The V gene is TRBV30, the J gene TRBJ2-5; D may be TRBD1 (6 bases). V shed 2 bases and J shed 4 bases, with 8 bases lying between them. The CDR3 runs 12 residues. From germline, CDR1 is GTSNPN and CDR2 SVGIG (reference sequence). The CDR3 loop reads CAWSLGGETQYF. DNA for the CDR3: TGTGCCTGGAGTTTAGGGGGAGAGACCCAGTACTTC.

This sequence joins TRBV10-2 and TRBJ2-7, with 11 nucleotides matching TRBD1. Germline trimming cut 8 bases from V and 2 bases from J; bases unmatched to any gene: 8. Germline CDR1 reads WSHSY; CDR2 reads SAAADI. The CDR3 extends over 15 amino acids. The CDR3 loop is CASSIGDRGTYEQYF. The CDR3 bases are TGCGCCAGCTCCATAGGGGACAGGGGGACCTACGAGCAGTACTTC.

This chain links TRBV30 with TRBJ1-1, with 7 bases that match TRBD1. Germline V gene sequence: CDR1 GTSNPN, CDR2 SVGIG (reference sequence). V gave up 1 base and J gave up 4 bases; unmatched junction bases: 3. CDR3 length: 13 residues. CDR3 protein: CAWSGGGGTEAFF. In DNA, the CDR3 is TGTGCCTGGAGTGGAGGGGGCGGCACTGAAGCTTTCTTT. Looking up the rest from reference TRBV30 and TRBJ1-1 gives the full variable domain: SQTIHQWPATLVQPVGSPLSLECTVEGTSNPNLYWYRQAAGRGLQLLFYSVGIGQISSEVPQNLSASRPQDRQFILSSKKLLLSDSGFYLCAWSGGGGTEAFFGQGTRLTVV.

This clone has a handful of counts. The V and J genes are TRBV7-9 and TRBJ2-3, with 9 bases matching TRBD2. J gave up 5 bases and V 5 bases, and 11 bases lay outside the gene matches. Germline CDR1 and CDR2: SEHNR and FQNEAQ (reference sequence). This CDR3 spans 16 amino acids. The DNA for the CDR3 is TGTGCCAGCAGCCCCCCTGCGGGGGGGCAGAAAGATACGCAGTATTTT. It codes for CASSPPAGGQKDTQYF.

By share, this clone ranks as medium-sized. The CDR3: CASSLVSGTGNTIYF. In DNA form, the CDR3 reads TGTGCCAGCAGCTTGGTATCAGGGACTGGAAACACCATATATTTT. V usage is TRBV5-8 and J usage is TRBJ1-3, with D possibly matching TRBD1 (5 bases). The CDR3 is made up of 15 amino acids. CDR1 and CDR2 from the germline V gene are SGHTS and YDEGEE. Trimming stripped 0 bases from V and 2 bases from J, with 9 bases between. Full variable domain (missing parts from reference TRBV5-8 and TRBJ1-3): EAGVTQSPTHLIKTRGQQATLRCSPISGHTSVYWYQQALGLGLQFLLWYDEGEERNRGNFPPRFSGRQFPNYSSELNVNALELEDSALYLCASSLVSGTGNTIYFGEGSWLTVV.

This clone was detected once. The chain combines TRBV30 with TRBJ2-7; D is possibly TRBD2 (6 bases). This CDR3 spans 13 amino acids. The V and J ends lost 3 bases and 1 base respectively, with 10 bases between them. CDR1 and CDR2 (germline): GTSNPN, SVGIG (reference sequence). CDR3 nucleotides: TGTGCCTGGAGCCCCGGAGGGTCCTACGAGCAGTACTTC. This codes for CAWSPGGSYEQYF.